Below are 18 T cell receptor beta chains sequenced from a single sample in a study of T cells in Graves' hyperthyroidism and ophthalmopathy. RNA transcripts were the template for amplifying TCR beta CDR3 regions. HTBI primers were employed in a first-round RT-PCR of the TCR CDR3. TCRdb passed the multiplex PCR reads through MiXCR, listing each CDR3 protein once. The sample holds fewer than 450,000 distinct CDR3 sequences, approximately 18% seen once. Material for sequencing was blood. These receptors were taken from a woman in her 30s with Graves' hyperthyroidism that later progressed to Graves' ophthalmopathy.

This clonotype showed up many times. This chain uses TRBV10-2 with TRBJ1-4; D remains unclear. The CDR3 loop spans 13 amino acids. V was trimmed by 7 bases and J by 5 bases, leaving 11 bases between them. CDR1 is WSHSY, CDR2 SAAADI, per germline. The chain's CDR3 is CASKPEANEKLFF. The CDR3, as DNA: TGCGCCAGCAAACCGGAGGCGAATGAAAAACTGTTTTTT.

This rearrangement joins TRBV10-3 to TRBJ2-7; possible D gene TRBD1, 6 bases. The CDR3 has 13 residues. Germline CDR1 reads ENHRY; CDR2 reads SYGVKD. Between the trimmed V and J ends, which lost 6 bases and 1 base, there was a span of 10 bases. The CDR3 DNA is TGTGCCATCAGGCCGACAGGTTCCTACGAGCAGTACTTC. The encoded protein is CAIRPTGSYEQYF.

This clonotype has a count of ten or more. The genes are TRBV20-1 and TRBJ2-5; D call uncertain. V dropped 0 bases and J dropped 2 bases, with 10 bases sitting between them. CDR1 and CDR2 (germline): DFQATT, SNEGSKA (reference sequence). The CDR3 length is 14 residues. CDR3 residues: CSARDPQIQETQYF. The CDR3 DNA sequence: TGCAGTGCTAGAGATCCACAGATACAAGAGACCCAGTACTTC.

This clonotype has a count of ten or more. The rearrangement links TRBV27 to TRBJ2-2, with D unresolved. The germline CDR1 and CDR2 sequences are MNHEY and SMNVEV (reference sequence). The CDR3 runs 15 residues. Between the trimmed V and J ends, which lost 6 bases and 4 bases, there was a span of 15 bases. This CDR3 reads CASSLQQGRTGELFF. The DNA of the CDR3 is TGTGCCAGCAGCTTACAGCAAGGGCGCACCGGGGAGCTGTTTTTT.

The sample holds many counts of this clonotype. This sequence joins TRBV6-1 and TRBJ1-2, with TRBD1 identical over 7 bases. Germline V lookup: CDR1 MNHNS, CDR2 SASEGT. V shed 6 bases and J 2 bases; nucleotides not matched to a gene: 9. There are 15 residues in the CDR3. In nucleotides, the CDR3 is TGTGCCAGCAGCGACCCCAGGGGGACGAACTATGGCTACACCTTC. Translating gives CASSDPRGTNYGYTF.

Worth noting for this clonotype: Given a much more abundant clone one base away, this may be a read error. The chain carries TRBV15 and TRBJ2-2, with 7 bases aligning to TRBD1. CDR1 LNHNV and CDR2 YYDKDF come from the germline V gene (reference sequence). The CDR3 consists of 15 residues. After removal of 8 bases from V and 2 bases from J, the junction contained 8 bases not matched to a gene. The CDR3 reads CATSTGTVNTGELFF. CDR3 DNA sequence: TGTGCCACCTCTACCGGGACAGTTAACACCGGGGAGCTGTTTTTT.

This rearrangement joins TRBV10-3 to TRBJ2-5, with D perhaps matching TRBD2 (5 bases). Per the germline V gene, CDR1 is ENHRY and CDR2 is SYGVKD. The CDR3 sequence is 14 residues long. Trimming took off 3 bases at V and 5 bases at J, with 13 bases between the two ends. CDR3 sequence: CAISDGLEGETQYF. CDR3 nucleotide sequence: TGTGCCATCAGTGATGGGCTAGAGGGTGAGACCCAGTACTTC.

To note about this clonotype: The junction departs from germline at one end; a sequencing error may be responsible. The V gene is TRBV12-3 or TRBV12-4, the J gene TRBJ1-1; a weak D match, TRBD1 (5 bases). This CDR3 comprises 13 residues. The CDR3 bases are TGTGCCAGCAGTTTGTGGGGGAACACTGAAGCTTCCTTT. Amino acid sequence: CASSLWGNTEASF.

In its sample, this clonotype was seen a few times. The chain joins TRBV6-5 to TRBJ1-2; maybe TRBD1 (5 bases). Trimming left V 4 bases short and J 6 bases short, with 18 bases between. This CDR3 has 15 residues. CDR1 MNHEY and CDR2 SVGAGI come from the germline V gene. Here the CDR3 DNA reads TGTGCCAGCAGTTTTCACAGGCTACCTCGGGATGGCTACACCTTC. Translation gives CASSFHRLPRDGYTF.

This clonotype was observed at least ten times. CDR3 DNA sequence: TGTGCCAGCAGTTACGAGGGGAACCATCAGCCCCAGCATTTT. Protein: CASSYEGNHQPQHF. The gene calls are TRBV6-2 or TRBV6-3 and TRBJ1-5; D possibly corresponds to TRBD1 (5 bases). Trimming cost V 2 bases and J 5 bases, with 10 bases left between them. The CDR3 runs 14 residues. Looked up from germline, CDR1 is MNHEY and CDR2 is SVGEGT.

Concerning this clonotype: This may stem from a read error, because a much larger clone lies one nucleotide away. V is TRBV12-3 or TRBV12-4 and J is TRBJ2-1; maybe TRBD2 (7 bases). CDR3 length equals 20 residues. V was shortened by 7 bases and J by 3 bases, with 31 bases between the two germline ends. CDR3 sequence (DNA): TGTGCCAGCAAGGGGGGGCACAGCTTATACCGGCCCAAGGACTACAATGAGCAGTTCTTC. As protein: CASKGGHSLYRPKDYNEQFF.

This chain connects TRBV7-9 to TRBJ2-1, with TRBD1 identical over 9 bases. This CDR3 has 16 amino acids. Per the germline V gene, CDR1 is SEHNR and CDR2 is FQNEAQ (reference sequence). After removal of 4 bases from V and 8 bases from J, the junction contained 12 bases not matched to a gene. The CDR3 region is CASSSNRGRFSDEQFF. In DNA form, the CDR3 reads TGTGCCAGCAGCTCCAACAGGGGGCGCTTCTCTGATGAGCAGTTCTTC.

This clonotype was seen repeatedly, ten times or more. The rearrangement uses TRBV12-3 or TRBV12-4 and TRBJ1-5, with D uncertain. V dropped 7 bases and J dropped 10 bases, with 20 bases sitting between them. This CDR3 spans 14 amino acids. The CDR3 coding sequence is TGTGCCAGCACCCCGTTAAGCGTGACACAACCCCAGCATTTT. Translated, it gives CASTPLSVTQPQHF.

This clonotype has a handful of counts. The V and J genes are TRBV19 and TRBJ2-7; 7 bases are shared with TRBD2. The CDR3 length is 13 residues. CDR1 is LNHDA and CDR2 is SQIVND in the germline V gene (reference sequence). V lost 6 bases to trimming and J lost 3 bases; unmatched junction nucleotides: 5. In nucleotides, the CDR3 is TGTGCCAGTAGCCGCTCGGGAGGCTACGAGCAGTACTTC. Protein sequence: CASSRSGGYEQYF.

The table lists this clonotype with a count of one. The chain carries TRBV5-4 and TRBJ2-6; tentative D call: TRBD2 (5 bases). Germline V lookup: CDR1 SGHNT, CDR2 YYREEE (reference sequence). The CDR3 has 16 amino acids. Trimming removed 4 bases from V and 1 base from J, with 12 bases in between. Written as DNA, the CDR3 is TGTGCCAGCAGCCCCACGAGGGTATCTGGGGCCAACGTCCTGACTTTC. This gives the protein CASSPTRVSGANVLTF.

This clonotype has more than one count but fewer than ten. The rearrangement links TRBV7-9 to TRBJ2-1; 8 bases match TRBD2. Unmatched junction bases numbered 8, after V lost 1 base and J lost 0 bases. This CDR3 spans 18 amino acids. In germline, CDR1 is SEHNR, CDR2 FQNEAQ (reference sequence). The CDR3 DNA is TGTGCCAGCAGCTTAGGGGGGACTAGACCTAGCTCCTACAATGAGCAGTTCTTC. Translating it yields CASSLGGTRPSSYNEQFF.

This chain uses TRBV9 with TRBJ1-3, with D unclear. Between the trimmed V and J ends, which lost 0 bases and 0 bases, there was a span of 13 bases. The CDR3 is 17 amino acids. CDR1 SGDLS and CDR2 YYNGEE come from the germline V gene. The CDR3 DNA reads TGTGCCAGCAGCGTAGGTCCGCTTCGGTCCTCTGGAAACACCATATATTTT. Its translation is CASSVGPLRSSGNTIYF. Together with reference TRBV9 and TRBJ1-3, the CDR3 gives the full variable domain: DSGVTQTPKHLITATGQRVTLRCSPRSGDLSVYWYQQSLDQGLQFLIQYYNGEERAKGNILERFSAQQFPDLHSELNLSSLELGDSALYFCASSVGPLRSSGNTIYFGEGSWLTVV.

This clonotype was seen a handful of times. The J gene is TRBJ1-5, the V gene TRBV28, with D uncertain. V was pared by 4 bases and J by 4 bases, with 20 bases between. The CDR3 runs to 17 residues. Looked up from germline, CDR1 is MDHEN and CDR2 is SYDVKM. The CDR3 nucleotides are TGTGCCAGCAGTTCCACCCTGCCAAGCGAAGGAAATCAGCCCCAGCATTTT. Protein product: CASSSTLPSEGNQPQHF.